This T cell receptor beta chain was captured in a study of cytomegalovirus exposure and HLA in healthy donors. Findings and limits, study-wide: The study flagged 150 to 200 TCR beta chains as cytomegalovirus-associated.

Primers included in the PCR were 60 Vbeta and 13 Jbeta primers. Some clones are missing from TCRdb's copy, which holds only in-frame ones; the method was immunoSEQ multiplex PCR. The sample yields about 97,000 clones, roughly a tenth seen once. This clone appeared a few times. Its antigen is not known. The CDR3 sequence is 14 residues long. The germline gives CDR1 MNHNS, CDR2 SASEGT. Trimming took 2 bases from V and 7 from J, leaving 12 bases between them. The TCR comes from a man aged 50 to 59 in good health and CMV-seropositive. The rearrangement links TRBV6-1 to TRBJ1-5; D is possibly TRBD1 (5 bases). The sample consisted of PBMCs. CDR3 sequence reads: CASSEQGSVQPQHF. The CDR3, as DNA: TGTGCCAGCAGTGAACAGGGTTCGGTACAGCCCCAGCATTTT.